The 29 T cell receptor beta chains below all came from one sample that was sequenced in a study of shared clonotypes between healthy human individuals. Data came from immunoSEQ multiplex PCR; TCRdb stores just in-frame clones and leaves some out. The sample carries roughly 2.6 million clones, about 92% recorded once. The sample consisted of naive CD4+ T cells sorted from blood. Noted subset: CD45RA+ positively selected. Source of these receptors: a man between 18 and 29 years old in good health.

CDR3 nucleotide sequence: TGTGCCAGCTCGCGGACTAGCGACGCCTACGAGCAGTACTTC. Translating it yields CASSRTSDAYEQYF. The V call is TRBV18, the J call TRBJ2-7; 9 bases line up with TRBD2. Germline V gene lookup returns CDR1 KGHSH and CDR2 LQKENI. This CDR3 comprises 14 residues. Trimming took 6 bases from V and 2 from J; bases not matched to a gene: 5.

The chain is built from TRBV4-3 and TRBJ2-5, with no clear D. This CDR3 contains 13 residues. The V end lost 0 bases, the J end lost 4 bases, and 6 bases lay between the germline ends. From germline, CDR1 is LGHNA and CDR2 YSLEER. The DNA for the CDR3 is TGCGCCAGCAGCCAAGATCCAAGAGAGACCCAGTACTTC. The encoded protein is CASSQDPRETQYF.

This clone was counted a single time. V is TRBV7-2 and J is TRBJ2-2, with 7 bases identical to TRBD1. Germline V gene lookup returns CDR1 SGHTA and CDR2 FQGNSA. This CDR3 spans 14 amino acids. V was clipped by 3 bases and J by 6 bases; unmatched bases: 4. CDR3 amino acids: CASSFPGGSGELFF. The CDR3 DNA reads as TGTGCCAGCAGCTTCCCAGGGGGTTCCGGGGAGCTGTTTTTT.

Only one count was recorded for this clone. V is TRBV29-1 and J is TRBJ1-1; D unresolved. Germline-derived CDR1 and CDR2 are SQVTM and ANQGSEA. V dropped 5 bases and J dropped 2 bases, with 18 bases sitting between them. The CDR3 spans 15 residues. The CDR3 sequence: CSVQTGAAANTEAFF. The CDR3 DNA is TGCAGCGTTCAAACGGGCGCCGCGGCAAACACTGAAGCTTTCTTT.

The chain joins TRBV10-3 to TRBJ1-2, with a weak D call TRBD1 (5 bases). Germline assignment: CDR1 ENHRY and CDR2 SYGVKD. V lost 4 bases, J lost 7 bases, and 16 bases lay in between. The CDR3 is 14 amino acids. The CDR3 here is CAISVERGGVGYTF. The CDR3 DNA is TGTGCCATCAGTGTCGAAAGGGGAGGGGTTGGCTACACCTTC.

The gene calls are TRBV5-1 and TRBJ2-3; 11 nucleotides agree with TRBD2. Germline CDR1 and CDR2: SGHRS and YFSETQ. Trimming took 3 bases from V and 4 from J; bases not matched to a gene: 7. The CDR3 runs 16 residues. The CDR3 protein is CASSSWLAGGPDTQYF. The CDR3 nucleotides read TGCGCCAGCAGCTCGTGGCTAGCGGGGGGTCCAGATACGCAGTATTTT.

V gene TRBV28 combines with J gene TRBJ1-5; TRBD1 matches 7 bases. V lost 6 bases, J lost 2 bases, and 19 bases stayed unmatched. This CDR3 contains 19 residues. The germline V gene has CDR1 MDHEN and CDR2 SYDVKM. CDR3 region: CASSFRTGSTQSGNQPQHF. The DNA of the CDR3 is TGTGCCAGCAGCTTCCGGACAGGTTCAACTCAAAGTGGCAATCAGCCCCAGCATTTT. The variable domain in full, completed from reference TRBV28 and TRBJ1-5, reads DVKVTQSSRYLVKRTGEKVFLECVQDMDHENMFWYRQDPGLGLRLIYFSYDVKMKEKGDIPEGYSVSREKKERFSLILESASTNQTSMYLCASSFRTGSTQSGNQPQHFGDGTRLSIL.

The chain is built from TRBV6-5 and TRBJ1-5, with D unclear. Germline CDR1 and CDR2: MNHEY and SVGAGI. This CDR3 comprises 15 residues. Trimming stripped 7 bases from V and 0 bases from J, with 13 bases between. CDR3 loop: CASTEMGASNQPQHF. The CDR3 region has the DNA TGTGCCAGCACGGAGATGGGCGCTAGCAATCAGCCCCAGCATTTT.

This chain joins TRBV2 and TRBJ1-5; unclear D gene. CDR1 and CDR2 from the germline V gene are SNHLY and FYNNEI. V lost 1 base to trimming and J lost 0 bases, with 7 bases between them. The length of the CDR3 is 15 residues. The CDR3 DNA reads TGTGCCAGCAGTGAAGGGAATTTTAGCAATCAGCCCCAGCATTTT. This sequence encodes CASSEGNFSNQPQHF.

A word on this clone: The same CDR3 is also encoded by other DNA sequences in this sample. This chain connects TRBV30 to TRBJ1-6; D remains ambiguous. Germline CDR1 GTSNPN, CDR2 SVGIG (reference sequence). Trimming removed 2 bases from V and 5 bases from J, with 10 bases in between. The CDR3 covers 14 residues. This chain's CDR3 is CAWSPGRDNSPLHF. In DNA form, the CDR3 reads TGTGCCTGGAGTCCCGGACGGGATAATTCACCCCTCCACTTT.

V is TRBV10-3 and J is TRBJ2-7; 8 bases are shared with TRBD1. Germline V gene lookup returns CDR1 ENHRY and CDR2 SYGVKD. Trimming cost V 2 bases and J 6 bases; bases outside gene matches: 12. This CDR3 has 16 amino acids. The CDR3, as DNA: TGTGCCATCAGTGAGGGACAGGGCGGAAAATCTAGCGAGCAGTACTTC. It yields the protein CAISEGQGGKSSEQYF.

This clone has a handful of counts. The chain is built from TRBV18 and TRBJ2-5, with D perhaps given as TRBD1 or TRBD2 (5 bases each). V was clipped by 1 base and J by 3 bases, with 6 bases between them. This CDR3 spans 13 amino acids. Germline V gene sequence: CDR1 KGHSH, CDR2 LQKENI. This CDR3 is CASSPRGKETQYF. The CDR3 nucleotides read TGTGCCAGCTCACCACGGGGGAAAGAGACCCAGTACTTC.

This chain connects TRBV7-9 to TRBJ1-2; maybe TRBD1 (5 bases). Trimming removed 2 bases from V and 7 bases from J, with 11 bases in between. Germline CDR1 SEHNR, CDR2 FQNEAQ (reference sequence). This CDR3 is built from 13 residues. CDR3 residues: CASSLRGDGGYTF. Written as DNA, the CDR3 is TGTGCCAGCAGCTTAAGAGGGGACGGTGGCTACACCTTC.

This clone was detected only once. This chain links TRBV30 with TRBJ2-7; 11 bases line up with TRBD1. The V gene end was trimmed by 1 base and the J gene end by 7 bases; junction bases not matched to a gene: 9. Germline lookup yields CDR1 GTSNPN and CDR2 SVGIG (reference sequence). The CDR3 is 15 residues long. The DNA for the CDR3 is TGTGCCTGGAGTGGGGGACAGGGGGTACTTAGGGAGCAGTACTTC. It yields the protein CAWSGGQGVLREQYF.

The gene calls are TRBV6-1 and TRBJ1-1; D not resolved. The CDR3 totals 14 residues. With 10 bases removed from V and 8 bases from J, the gap between germline ends came to 23 bases. The germline V gene encodes CDR1 MNHNS and CDR2 SASEGT. The CDR3 sequence is CATTQFSHRVEAFF. The CDR3 nucleotides read TGTGCCACCACGCAATTTTCCCACCGGGTAGAAGCTTTCTTT.

The chain combines TRBV28 with TRBJ2-2; D gene uncertain. The length of the CDR3 is 15 residues. Per germline, CDR1 MDHEN and CDR2 SYDVKM. Trimming pared 1 base from V and 7 bases from J, leaving 13 bases between. This CDR3 reads CASSLSKNRVGELFF. Here the CDR3 DNA reads TGTGCCAGCAGTTTATCGAAAAACCGGGTCGGGGAGCTGTTTTTT.

The J gene is TRBJ2-7, the V gene TRBV10-2; no definite D call. This CDR3 contains 13 residues. V dropped 3 bases and J dropped 2 bases, with 8 bases sitting between them. CDR1 is WSHSY, CDR2 SAAADI, per germline. The CDR3 sequence is CASSERQPYEQYF. The CDR3 DNA reads as TGCGCCAGCAGTGAAAGGCAGCCCTACGAGCAGTACTTC.

The chain employs TRBV7-2 and TRBJ2-7; 10 bases map to TRBD2. There are 15 residues in the CDR3. The ends lost 5 bases at V and 1 base at J; junction bases unmatched: 5. Germline loops: CDR1 SGHTA, CDR2 FQGNSA. CDR3 loop: CASSPAGGPSYEQYF. The CDR3 DNA sequence: TGTGCCAGCAGCCCAGCGGGAGGGCCGTCCTACGAGCAGTACTTC.

The chain joins TRBV7-2 to TRBJ2-7, with D unclear. Germline lookup yields CDR1 SGHTA and CDR2 FQGNSA. V was pared by 1 base and J by 6 bases, with 7 bases between. The CDR3 contains 12 residues. The CDR3 protein is CASSLGLGEQYF. In DNA form, the CDR3 reads TGTGCCAGCAGCTTAGGACTCGGCGAGCAGTACTTC.

The rearrangement links TRBV11-1 to TRBJ1-1; TRBD1 aligns across 7 bases. The germline V gene has CDR1 SGHAT and CDR2 FQDESV (reference sequence). Trimming took 0 bases from V and 0 from J; bases not matched to a gene: 10. The CDR3 loop spans 18 amino acids. In DNA, the CDR3 is TGTGCCAGCAGCTTAGCACCCGGACAGGCTCGGGTGAACACTGAAGCTTTCTTT. This gives the protein CASSLAPGQARVNTEAFF.

V usage is TRBV5-6 and J usage is TRBJ2-5, with 8 bases that match TRBD1. CDR1 SGHDT and CDR2 YYEEEE come from the germline V gene. V dropped 0 bases and J dropped 2; count of bases not matched to a gene: 0. The CDR3 contains 14 residues. The CDR3 region has the DNA TGTGCCAGCAGCTTGGGGACAGGGCAAGAGACCCAGTACTTC. It is translated as CASSLGTGQETQYF.

To note about this clone: The germline gene is not matched at one end of the junction; a read error may be the cause. The V gene is TRBV30, the J gene TRBJ2-1; either TRBD1 or TRBD2 may supply D (5 bases each). Looked up from germline, CDR1 is GTSNPN and CDR2 is SVGIG (reference sequence). The CDR3 covers 13 residues. This CDR3 is CAWSVQNGTPLLF. The CDR3 DNA is TGTGCCTGGAGTGTACAGAATGGGACCCCCCTTCTCTTC. The full variable domain, in which reference TRBV30 and TRBJ2-1 provide the parts outside the CDR3, is SQTIHQWPATLVQPVGSPLSLECTVEGTSNPNLYWYRQAAGRGLQLLFYSVGIGQISSEVPQNLSASRPQDRQFILSSKKLLLSDSGFYLCAWSVQNGTPLLFGPGTRLTVL.

This rearrangement joins TRBV9 to TRBJ2-5; the match to TRBD1 covers 11 bases. The germline V gene has CDR1 SGDLS and CDR2 YYNGEE. The junction had 3 bases not matched to a gene; V was cut back by 0 bases and J by 2 bases. This CDR3 is 16 amino acids long. Here the CDR3 reads CASSVGGTGGQETQYF. DNA for the CDR3: TGTGCCAGCAGCGTAGGGGGGACAGGGGGACAAGAGACCCAGTACTTC.

This clone occurred once. The chain employs TRBV27 and TRBJ1-6; the match to TRBD1 covers 11 bases. Trimming removed 1 base from V and 8 bases from J; junction bases left unmatched: 19. The germline gives CDR1 MNHEY, CDR2 SMNVEV (reference sequence). The CDR3 is made up of 21 amino acids. The DNA for the CDR3 is TGTGCCAGCAGTTTATTCCGAATGCGGACAGGGGGCGATTCATATGATTCACCCCTCCACTTT. This sequence encodes CASSLFRMRTGGDSYDSPLHF.

The V gene is TRBV5-1, the J gene TRBJ1-2; D possibly corresponds to TRBD1 (6 bases). Trimming shortened V by 5 bases and J by 8 bases, and 19 bases separated the two germline ends. In germline, CDR1 is SGHRS, CDR2 YFSETQ. The CDR3 contains 14 residues. Here the CDR3 DNA reads TGCGCCAGCAGGGGAGACGCAGGGGTAAGCGGCTACACCTTC. It specifies CASRGDAGVSGYTF.

The rearrangement uses TRBV6-5 and TRBJ2-5, with unresolved D. The CDR3 is 13 amino acids. Per germline, CDR1 MNHEY and CDR2 SVGAGI. V was pared by 7 bases and J by 1 base, with 10 bases between. DNA of the CDR3: TGTGCCAGCACCAGGCAGACCCAAGAGACCCAGTACTTC. Translated, it gives CASTRQTQETQYF.

This chain links TRBV5-1 with TRBJ2-1; 10 bases match TRBD1. J gave up 3 bases and V 4 bases, and 4 bases lay outside the gene matches. CDR1 and CDR2 from the germline V gene are SGHRS and YFSETQ. This CDR3 is 15 amino acids long. CDR3 sequence (DNA): TGCGCCAGCAGCACCCGGACAGGGGGCTACAATGAGCAGTTCTTC. This codes for CASSTRTGGYNEQFF.

The chain joins TRBV12-2 to TRBJ2-5; the D call TRBD2 from the table was never checked on the DNA. TRBV12-2 corresponds to a pseudogene. The CDR3 spans 13 residues. In DNA form, the CDR3 reads TGTGCAAAAACTCGGCAGACTGAAGAGACCCAGTACTTC. This codes for CAKTRQTEETQYF.

This clone is a singleton in its sample. The rearrangement joins TRBV6-5 to TRBJ1-1; D is unclear. V was clipped by 8 bases and J by 1 base, with 5 bases between them. There are 11 residues in the CDR3. CDR1 MNHEY and CDR2 SVGAGI come from the germline V gene. CDR3 in DNA: TGTGCCAGCGGACCGAACACTGAAGCTTTCTTT. Its protein is CASGPNTEAFF.